The T cell receptor beta chain under discussion was sequenced for a study of shared clonotypes between healthy human individuals. Study at large: The donor pool was made up of two women and a few men aged 18 to 49. Study-wide results and limits: A limitation of the genetic and exposure-history diversity represented arose from few donors. The study sampled only blood, and tissue repertoires likely differ.

Data came from immunoSEQ multiplex PCR; TCRdb stores just in-frame clones and leaves some out. Of about 480,000 clones listed, 79% are singletons. As concerns this clone: Its specificity is not known. Relative to the germline gene, one junction end is altered; a read error may explain this.

It was tens of millions of PBMCs that unsorted samples used for genomic DNA. The sequenced sample consisted of PBMCs. The receptor comes from a woman aged 40 to 50 in good health. Some clones in this sample may be carry-over from other donors' samples.

The CDR3 region is CASSSHSAVWDF. CDR3 DNA sequence: TGTGCCAGCAGCTCCCACTCGGCCGTTTGGGACTTC. The rearrangement joins TRBV7-9 to TRBJ2-7; D remains ambiguous. There are 12 residues in the CDR3. CDR1 and CDR2 from the germline V gene are SEHNR and FQNEAQ (reference sequence).